The subject of this entry is one TCR beta chain. The target of this receptor is not known. Nothing much larger sits one base from this clone, and base qualities are not available. Relative to germline, V is 3 bases shorter and J is 3 bases shorter, with 7 bases between their ends. The CDR3 sequence holds 13 residues, the cysteine and phenylalanine included. Here the CDR3 DNA is all that survives: 39 bases in frame from base 1. A patient counted as having stable Graves' hyperthyroidism if no progression to ophthalmopathy occurred over 18 months of follow-up. The hyperthyroidism patients were between 18 and 65 years old and newly diagnosed, with a disease duration of less than 2 months. Exclusion was applied to patients with uncontrolled infections, other autoimmune diseases, pregnancy or lactation. Diagnoses were established on the basis of clinical symptoms, serum thyroxine and TRAb, thyroid ultrasound, and orbital computed tomography. Total RNA was extracted using Trizol reagent, and RNA quality was assessed on an Agilent 2100 Bioanalyzer.

This sample was included in a study of T cells in Graves' hyperthyroidism and ophthalmopathy (dated by TCRdb to about 2019). Regarding the complete study: To identify distinguishing TCR V-J signatures, a discovery cohort of about 100 patients was used, comprising 40 to 45 with Graves' ophthalmopathy and approximately 57 with stable Graves' hyperthyroidism. An independent validation cohort of under 20 hyperthyroidism patients and approximately 17 patients who later progressed to ophthalmopathy tested prospective prediction of ophthalmopathy. The 100 discovery patients were divided at random into training and test sets in a 7:3 ratio. Thyroid tissue and blood T-cell repertoires from over 5 Graves' hyperthyroidism patients were also compared in the study. Once sampling was done, hyperthyroidism patients were given methimazole at a starting dose of 30 mg daily, whereas ophthalmopathy patients were given high-dose intravenous methylprednisolone. TCR Vbeta CDR3 sequencing of 120 to 150 peripheral blood samples (roughly 43 ophthalmopathy, roughly 74 hyperthyroidism and around 17 progressor patients) is reported in the paper.

The TCR beta CDR3 regions were amplified from RNA transcripts. For the first round of RT-PCR on the TCR CDR3, the HTBI primer set was used together with the Qiagen OneStep RT-PCR kit. Libraries were constructed in a second round of multiplex PCR, after which size selection and purification were carried out. The libraries were sequenced on an Illumina HiSeq2000 using paired-end 100 bp reads. In the source study's methods: Raw data were processed with SOAPnuke, discarding reads with adapters, uncalled bases, mean Phred below 15, or no exact constant-primer or identifier match. COPE v1.2.5 was used to merge the high-quality paired reads, and each unique nucleotide sequence was defined as a clonotype. MiTCR v1.1 was used to align clonotypes to the IMGT TRBV, TRBD and TRBJ reference segments. Only V-J combinations with frequency above 0.0001, covering about 99% of repertoires, were analysed. A TCS score was defined as the ratio of F50 (clonal expansion) to E x V (chaos), with BLOSUM62-based TCRdist applied between CDR3 peptides within each V-J. Welch's t-statistics and random forest reduced some 510 V-J features to 10 to 15, which were used in a naive Bayes classifier (R e1071). The similarity between thyroid and blood repertoires was quantified using the Morisita-Horn index. TCRdb redid the processing of the public reads, applying fastp at Q25 and MiXCR, and retained in-frame beta chains. Every distinct CDR3 protein forms one entry, paired with its most common genes and DNA. These V and J calls rely on TCRdb rather than the paper's analysis. The sample contains around 580,000 distinct CDR3 sequences, under 60% of them found a single time. The leading ten clones occupy more than 7.5% of the sample.

What the authors observed across the whole study: During validation, the model predicted progression to ophthalmopathy a median of roughly 7.1 months ahead of onset, with 70.59% sensitivity and more than 72% specificity. Most expanded thyroid clonotypes (frequency above 0.001) were also found in blood, which suggests that blood repertoires may mirror thyroid immune responses. In cross-validation, a model built on a 13 V-J signature told ophthalmopathy apart from stable hyperthyroidism with about 90% sensitivity and around 84% specificity, and in testing the same model reached 80%/75%. No statistical method was used to fix the sample size in advance, and group allocation was not hidden from the investigators.

The sequence came from a woman aged 18-29 years with Graves' hyperthyroidism. This sequence uses TRBV12-3 or TRBV12-4 and TRBJ2-3; the D region possibly corresponds to TRBD1 (5 bases align). Material for sequencing was peripheral blood or thyroid tissue (not recorded which). Here the CDR3 is given as CASSLDNTDTQYF. The bases read TGTGCCAGCAGTTTGGACAATACAGATACGCAGTATTTT.